The following is a T cell receptor beta chain sequence with its context. Its antigen remains unidentified. The entire patient cohort was treatment-naive prior to thyroid surgery. TCRdb re-clonotyped the PCR reads via MiXCR. The sample yields roughly 27,000 clones, under 25% seen once. This record comes from a study of metastatic and nonmetastatic thyroid tumors. This CDR3 is 17 amino acids long. V was clipped by 2 bases and J by 1 base; unmatched bases: 10. Germline loops: CDR1 DFQATT, CDR2 SNEGSKA (reference sequence). Regarding the study as a whole: Reports indicated that malignant thyroid tumors showed significantly higher TCR beta diversity than benign nodules did, in blood and tumor.

The TCR originated in a female donor with papillary thyroid cancer or a benign thyroid nodule (not recorded which). Some clones in this sample may be carry-over from other donors' samples. V usage is TRBV20-1 and J usage is TRBJ2-1, with 8 positions matching TRBD2. The sample comprised blood. The CDR3 sequence is CSARIIAGMGSYNEQFF. Here the CDR3 DNA reads TGCAGTGCTAGAATCATAGCGGGAATGGGGTCCTACAATGAGCAGTTCTTC.